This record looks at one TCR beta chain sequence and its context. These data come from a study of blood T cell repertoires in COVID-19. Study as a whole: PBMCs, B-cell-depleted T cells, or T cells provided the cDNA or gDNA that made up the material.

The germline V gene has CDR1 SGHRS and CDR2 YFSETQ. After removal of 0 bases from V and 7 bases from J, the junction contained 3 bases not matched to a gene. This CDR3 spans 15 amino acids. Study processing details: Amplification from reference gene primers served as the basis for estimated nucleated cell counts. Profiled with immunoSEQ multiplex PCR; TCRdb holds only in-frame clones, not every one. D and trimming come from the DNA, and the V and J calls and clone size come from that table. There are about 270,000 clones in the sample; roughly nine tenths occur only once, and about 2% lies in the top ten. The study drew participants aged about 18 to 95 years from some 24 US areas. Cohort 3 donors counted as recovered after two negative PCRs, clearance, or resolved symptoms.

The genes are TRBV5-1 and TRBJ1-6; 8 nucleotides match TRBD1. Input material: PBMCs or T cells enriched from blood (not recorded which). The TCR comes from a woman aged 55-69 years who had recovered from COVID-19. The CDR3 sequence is CASSLEGQDNSPLHF. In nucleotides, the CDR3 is TGCGCCAGCAGCTTGGAGGGACAGGACAATTCACCCCTCCACTTT.